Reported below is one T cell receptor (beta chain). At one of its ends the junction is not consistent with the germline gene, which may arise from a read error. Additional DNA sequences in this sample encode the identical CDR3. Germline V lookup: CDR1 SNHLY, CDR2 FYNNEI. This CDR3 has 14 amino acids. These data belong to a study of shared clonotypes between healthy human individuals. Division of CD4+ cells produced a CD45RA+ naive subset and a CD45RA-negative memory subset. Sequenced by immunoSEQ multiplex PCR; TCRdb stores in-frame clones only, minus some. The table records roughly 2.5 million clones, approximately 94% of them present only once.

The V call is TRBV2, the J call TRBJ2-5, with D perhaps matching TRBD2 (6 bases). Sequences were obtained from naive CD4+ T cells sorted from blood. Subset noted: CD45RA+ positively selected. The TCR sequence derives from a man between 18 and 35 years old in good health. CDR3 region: CASRENSGQETQYF. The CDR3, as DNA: TGTGCCAGCAGGGAGAATAGCGGACAAGAGACTCAGTACTTC.